This T cell receptor beta chain was observed in a study of OX40 agonist ivuxolimab in advanced cancers. Patients with a history of autoimmune disease or on systemic immunosuppression were excluded. The CDR3 has 16 amino acids. The germline CDR1 and CDR2 sequences are MNHEY and SMNVEV (reference sequence). V was clipped by 5 bases and J by 4 bases, with 18 bases between them. Profiling relied on immunoSEQ multiplex PCR, and the TCRdb table lists in-frame clones only, not all of them. The sample lists about 20,000 clones; about 83% were seen once. Sample: CD4+ or CD8+ T cells sorted from blood, taken in a trial of the OX40 agonist ivuxolimab. This chain connects TRBV27 to TRBJ2-1, with D possibly TRBD2 on 6 matching bases. The clonotype comes from an adult with an advanced solid tumor such as melanoma, head and neck, liver or kidney cancer. CDR3 bases: TGTGCCAGCAGTATCCTCGGTGGGGCGGGGTACAATGAGCAGTTCTTC. Residues: CASSILGGAGYNEQFF.